This is a list of T cell receptor beta chains from one sample in a study of technical replicates of blood from several donors. Assay used: immunoSEQ multiplex PCR; TCRdb lists only in-frame clones, some missing. The sample yields around 79,000 clones, under 95% seen once. The specimen was T cells isolated from PBMCs. All receptors derive from a human donor in good health. CDR3s include the opening cysteine and the closing phenylalanine or tryptophan. D genes are given only for firm matches. Size is stated for part of the rows, as once, few or many counts, or as a class when the clone is expanded.

d_call	clone_size	v_call	j_call	cdr3_nt	cdr3_aa
TRBD1	.	TRBV25-1	TRBJ2-1	TGTGCCAGCCGGCAAACAGGGGGCAACTACAATGAGCAGTTCTTC	CASRQTGGNYNEQFF
TRBD2	.	TRBV7-9	TRBJ2-1	TGTGCCAGCAGCTTAGGGTCGGGACTAGCGGGCAATGAGCAGTTCTTC	CASSLGSGLAGNEQFF
TRBD2	once	TRBV7-9	TRBJ2-3	TGTGCCAGCAGCTTAGCGACGGGACTAGTAAAACATACGCAGTATTTT	CASSLATGLVKHTQYF
TRBD1	.	TRBV18	TRBJ1-4	TGTGCCAGCTCACGTCCGGGACAGGGGGATGAAAAACTGTTTTTT	CASSRPGQGDEKLFF
TRBD1	.	TRBV4-1	TRBJ2-7	TGCGCCAGCAGCCTAGGGACAGGGGCTCCCTACGAGCAGTACTTC	CASSLGTGAPYEQYF
TRBD1	.	TRBV5-6	TRBJ2-7	TGTGCCAGCAGGGAGACAGGGGGCCCTTTTTGGGAGCAGTACTTC	CASRETGGPFWEQYF
TRBD1	.	TRBV7-9	TRBJ2-1	TGTGCCAGCAGCTTTGGGACAGGGGGCGGGGATGAGCAGTTCTTC	CASSFGTGGGDEQFF
TRBD2	.	TRBV5-4	TRBJ2-5	TGTGCCAGCAGCTTGGGACCGGGACTAGCGGAAGAGACCCAGTACTTC	CASSLGPGLAEETQYF
.	.	TRBV6-6	TRBJ2-7	TGTGCCAGCAGTACCCCGGGACACAAGGTCTACGAGCAGTACTTC	CASSTPGHKVYEQYF
.	.	TRBV5-1	TRBJ2-1	TGCGCCAGCAGCCCGACAGGCCTGGCCTACAATGAGCAGTTCTTC	CASSPTGLAYNEQFF
.	.	TRBV30	TRBJ1-5	TGTGCCTGGAGGGGAGGAGTGAATCAGCCCCAGCATTTT	CAWRGGVNQPQHF
TRBD2	.	TRBV5-4	TRBJ2-1	TGTGCCAGCAGCTTGGAAGGCCTAGCGGGAGTAGGTGAGCAGTTCTTC	CASSLEGLAGVGEQFF
TRBD1	.	TRBV27	TRBJ2-7	TGTGCCAGCAGTGTAGACGGGACAGGGTCCTACGAGCAGTACTTC	CASSVDGTGSYEQYF
.	.	TRBV19	TRBJ1-2	TGTGCCAGTAGTTCCGGGTACTCCTATGGCTACACCTTC	CASSSGYSYGYTF
.	.	TRBV7-6	TRBJ2-3	TGTGCCAGCAGCCCTAGCACAGATACGCAGTATTTT	CASSPSTDTQYF
TRBD2	.	TRBV2	TRBJ2-7	TGTGCCAGCTGGAGCGGGGGCAGCTCCTACGAGCAGTACTTC	CASWSGGSSYEQYF
.	.	TRBV28	TRBJ2-7	TGTGCCAGCAGTTTATTTTCGTCCCGTGAGCAGTACTTC	CASSLFSSREQYF
.	.	TRBV2	TRBJ2-7	TGTGCCAGCAGTGATCGGGGAAGTTTCGTTCCGTTCAGTTCCTACGAGCAGTACTTC	CASSDRGSFVPFSSYEQYF
TRBD1	.	TRBV29-1	TRBJ1-2	TGCAGCGTTCCGACAGGGAATGGCTACACCTTC	CSVPTGNGYTF
TRBD2	.	TRBV2	TRBJ2-7	TGTGCCAGCATAGCTAGCGGGGTCCTTGTCAAGCAGTACTTC	CASIASGVLVKQYF
.	.	TRBV4-1	TRBJ2-7	TGCGCCAGCAGCCGCGGGGAATACGAGCAGTACTTC	CASSRGEYEQYF
TRBD1	.	TRBV4-1	TRBJ2-1	TGCGCCAGCAGCCAAGGGACAGGGACCCTTCGTGGGCCGTTCTTC	CASSQGTGTLRGPFF
.	.	TRBV10-3	TRBJ1-6	TGTGCCATCAGTGACCGGAAAGGGAGCTATAATTCACCCCTCCACTTT	CAISDRKGSYNSPLHF
.	once	TRBV5-5	TRBJ2-2	TGTGCCAGCAGCTTTAATAGCTGGGGAGGCACCGGGGAGCTGTTTTTT	CASSFNSWGGTGELFF
.	once	TRBV28	TRBJ1-1	TGTGCCAGCAATGAGGGCAGCCAGAACACTGAAGCTTTCTTT	CASNEGSQNTEAFF
TRBD2	.	TRBV28	TRBJ2-5	TGTGCCAGCAGACGGCGGGAGTGGGAGGAGACCCAGTACTTC	CASRRREWEETQYF
.	.	TRBV7-8	TRBJ1-2	TGTGCCAGCAGCTTAGCTATAGTCGCCGACTATGGCTACACCTTC	CASSLAIVADYGYTF
TRBD2	.	TRBV28	TRBJ2-3	TGTGCCAGCATCCCCCTCCTGGGAGGGAGGGAGACAGATACGCAGTATTTT	CASIPLLGGRETDTQYF
.	.	TRBV7-8	TRBJ2-7	TGTGCCAGCAGCTTAGAGGGGGTAAACGAGCAGTACTTC	CASSLEGVNEQYF
TRBD1	.	TRBV10-2	TRBJ1-2	TGCGCCAGCAGTCTGGACAGGGGGGATGGCTACACCTTC	CASSLDRGDGYTF
TRBD1	.	TRBV18	TRBJ1-4	TGTGCCAGCTCCCTCCCGACAGGGGGCGGACTTAATGAAAAACTGTTTTTT	CASSLPTGGGLNEKLFF
TRBD1	.	TRBV5-1	TRBJ2-1	TGCGCCAGCAGCTTGCGGCAGGGGGAATGGCGGTCCTACAATGAGCAGTTCTTC	CASSLRQGEWRSYNEQFF
TRBD2	.	TRBV15	TRBJ2-2	TGTGCCACCGGCGGGAGCGTAGGCGGGGAGCTGTTTTTT	CATGGSVGGELFF
.	few	TRBV7-9	TRBJ1-6	TGTGCCAGCAGCCCAGAGGGCAATTCACCCCTCCACTTT	CASSPEGNSPLHF
TRBD2	.	TRBV13	TRBJ2-3	TGTGCCAGCAGCTCCTCACTAGCGGGGGACACAGATACGCAGTATTTT	CASSSSLAGDTDTQYF
.	.	TRBV13	TRBJ2-7	TGTGCCAGCACGGGCCAGGGGAACGAGCAGTACTTC	CASTGQGNEQYF
TRBD2	once	TRBV6-5	TRBJ2-7	TGTGCCAGCGCTAGCGGGGGGGGGTGGGAGCAGTACTTC	CASASGGGWEQYF
TRBD1	.	TRBV5-1	TRBJ2-5	TGCGCCAGCAGCAGGACAGGATCCCAAGAGACCCAGTACTTC	CASSRTGSQETQYF
.	once	TRBV7-9	TRBJ1-2	TGTGCCAGCAGCTCGCAAACAGGGTACTATGGCTACACCTTC	CASSSQTGYYGYTF
TRBD1	.	TRBV27	TRBJ2-7	TGTGCCAGCAGTACCAGACAGGGGGCCTACGAGCAGTACTTC	CASSTRQGAYEQYF
TRBD2	once	TRBV9	TRBJ2-7	TGTGCCAGCAGCGTGGGACTAGCGGGGGGGCCCCACTACGAGCAGTACTTC	CASSVGLAGGPHYEQYF
TRBD1	.	TRBV5-1	TRBJ2-5	TGCGCCAGCAGCGTACCGGGACAGGGTTATGAGACCCAGTACTTC	CASSVPGQGYETQYF
.	.	TRBV2	TRBJ1-5	TGTGCCAGCAGGTACAGGGTTAGCAATCAGCCCCAGCATTTT	CASRYRVSNQPQHF
TRBD1	.	TRBV10-1	TRBJ1-2	TGCGCCAGCAGTGAAAAGGGACAGCAGTATGGCTACACCTTC	CASSEKGQQYGYTF
.	.	TRBV19	TRBJ2-2	TGTGCCAGTAGTGTTACGAACACCGGGGAGCTGTTTTTT	CASSVTNTGELFF
.	.	TRBV27	TRBJ1-2	TGTGCCAGCAGTCCCGGGACAAAAGGCGGCTACACCTTC	CASSPGTKGGYTF
TRBD1	.	TRBV11-2	TRBJ1-4	TGTGCCAGCAGCTTAGTCCCCGCAGGGGGACGAGAAAAACTGTTTTTT	CASSLVPAGGREKLFF
.	.	TRBV6-5	TRBJ1-1	TGTGCCAGCAGCACAGGGAACACTGAAGCTTTCTTT	CASSTGNTEAFF
.	once	TRBV7-9	TRBJ2-2	TGTGCCAGTACGCAGAGTTACCGGGACATCGTTGGCGGGGAGCTGTTTTTT	CASTQSYRDIVGGELFF
TRBD2	.	TRBV6-5	TRBJ2-7	TGTGCCAGCAGTTACTCTAGCGGGGCCTACGAGCAGTACTTC	CASSYSSGAYEQYF
.	.	TRBV10-1	TRBJ1-1	TGCGCCACTCCGCCGAGGCTCCCCGCCAACACTGAAGCTTTCTTT	CATPPRLPANTEAFF
.	.	TRBV19	TRBJ1-3	TGTGCCAGTAGCCCAACCTGGCCCACCTCTGGAAACACCATATATTTT	CASSPTWPTSGNTIYF
.	.	TRBV4-1	TRBJ1-1	TGCGCCAGCAGCAAAGGGGCCGGGGGGACTGAAGCTTTCTTT	CASSKGAGGTEAFF